The 9 T cell receptor beta chains reported below all come from one sample, sequenced in a study of cytomegalovirus exposure and HLA in healthy donors. The data were produced by immunoSEQ multiplex PCR, yet TCRdb's version contains in-frame clones alone and is incomplete. The sample holds approximately 230,000 clones, about 90% seen once. The specimen was PBMCs. Receptor source: a man between 18 and 29 years old in good health and CMV-seropositive.

The chain recombines TRBV30 with TRBJ2-7, with 9 nucleotides matching TRBD1. Germline CDR1 is GTSNPN and CDR2 is SVGIG (reference sequence). With 0 bases clipped from V and 5 bases from J, the junction kept 5 bases outside the gene matches. The CDR3 extends over 14 amino acids. The chain's CDR3 is CAWSVGTGYHEQYF. CDR3 nucleotide sequence: TGTGCCTGGAGTGTCGGGACAGGGTACCACGAGCAGTACTTC. The full variable domain, with the rest looked up from reference TRBV30 and TRBJ2-7, is SQTIHQWPATLVQPVGSPLSLECTVEGTSNPNLYWYRQAAGRGLQLLFYSVGIGQISSEVPQNLSASRPQDRQFILSSKKLLLSDSGFYLCAWSVGTGYHEQYFGPGTRLTVT.

The rearrangement uses TRBV7-9 and TRBJ1-1; D is ambiguous. V lost 5 bases and J 4 bases, leaving 20 bases between the germline ends. Germline V gene sequence: CDR1 SEHNR, CDR2 FQNEAQ (reference sequence). The CDR3 runs 16 residues. For the CDR3, the DNA is TGTGCCAGCAGCCTTAAGGAGGCTTGGCGGTCCACTGAAGCTTTCTTT. It is translated as CASSLKEAWRSTEAFF.

This clone came up many times. DNA of the CDR3: TGTGCCAGCAGTTTAACAGGGAGACCCTACGAGCAGTACTTC. It encodes CASSLTGRPYEQYF. This sequence joins TRBV27 and TRBJ2-7; tentatively, D is TRBD1 (6 bases). CDR1 and CDR2 from the germline V gene are MNHEY and SMNVEV (reference sequence). The CDR3 covers 14 residues. Trimming shortened V by 2 bases and J by 2 bases, and 10 bases separated the two germline ends.

The rearrangement joins TRBV30 to TRBJ2-7; D is uncertain. CDR3 length equals 12 residues. Germline CDR1 is GTSNPN and CDR2 is SVGIG (reference sequence). The germline V and J ends were trimmed by 6 bases and 2 bases, with 11 bases remaining between them. CDR3 residues: CACLTRTYEQYF. The CDR3 coding sequence is TGTGCCTGCCTGACCCGGACCTACGAGCAGTACTTC.

V is TRBV11-2 and J is TRBJ2-7; 9 positions match TRBD2. This CDR3 has 15 residues. CDR1 and CDR2 from the germline V gene are SGHAT and FQNNGV. With 1 base clipped from V and 0 bases from J, the junction kept 1 base outside the gene matches. CDR3 region: CASSLVAGVSYEQYF. The CDR3 nucleotides are TGTGCCAGCAGCTTAGTAGCGGGAGTCTCCTACGAGCAGTACTTC.

This clone was found once. The V gene is TRBV19, the J gene TRBJ1-1; maybe TRBD1 (5 bases). Germline-derived CDR1 and CDR2 are LNHDA and SQIVND (reference sequence). The V and J ends lost 3 bases and 1 base respectively, with 9 bases between them. This CDR3 spans 14 amino acids. CDR3 sequence (DNA): TGTGCCAGTAGTATGGGGCAGACGAACACTGAAGCTTTCTTT. This encodes CASSMGQTNTEAFF.

The rearrangement links TRBV29-1 to TRBJ2-5; TRBD2 agrees at 7 bases. J gave up 3 bases and V 7 bases, and 2 bases lay outside the gene matches. Germline V lookup: CDR1 SQVTM, CDR2 ANQGSEA. The CDR3 runs to 11 residues. The DNA of the CDR3 is TGCAGCGGGGGGACTAAAGAGACCCAGTACTTC. It translates to CSGGTKETQYF.

The V call is TRBV4-3, the J call TRBJ2-7; 9 nucleotides match TRBD1. CDR1 is LGHNA and CDR2 is YSLEER in the germline V gene. J lost 4 bases, V lost 4 bases, and 8 bases had no gene match. This CDR3 spans 15 amino acids. The CDR3 reads CASSLDRGVMYEQYF. The CDR3 nucleotides are TGCGCCAGCAGCCTGGACAGGGGAGTTATGTACGAGCAGTACTTC.

The V call is TRBV28, the J call TRBJ2-1; unclear D gene. Trimming pared 2 bases from V and 7 bases from J, leaving 6 bases between. Germline values: CDR1 MDHEN, CDR2 SYDVKM. This CDR3 spans 12 amino acids. CDR3 sequence (DNA): TGTGCCAGCAGTTTACAAGGAAATGAGCAGTTCTTC. Protein product: CASSLQGNEQFF.